Following are 15 T cell receptor beta chains from one sample sequenced in a study of cytomegalovirus exposure and HLA in healthy donors. The PCR used 60 Vbeta and 13 Jbeta primers. This table comes from immunoSEQ multiplex PCR, and its TCRdb copy is limited to in-frame clones, with some not included. The data contain approximately 150,000 clones, 76% of them singletons. The sample was PBMCs. These receptors all come from a male donor in good health and CMV-seronegative.

The chain is built from TRBV7-2 and TRBJ2-5; 10 positions match TRBD1. Germline assignment: CDR1 SGHTA and CDR2 FQGNSA. This CDR3 is 15 amino acids long. Trimming took 6 bases from V and 4 from J; bases not matched to a gene: 8. This chain's CDR3 is CASSREGTGAETQYF. The CDR3 bases are TGTGCCAGCAGTCGTGAAGGGACAGGGGCAGAGACCCAGTACTTC.

The J gene is TRBJ1-2, the V gene TRBV6-1; a weak D match, TRBD1 (5 bases). Germline values: CDR1 MNHNS, CDR2 SASEGT. Trimming removed 1 base from V and 8 bases from J, with 14 bases in between. This CDR3 has 14 amino acids. Here the CDR3 DNA reads TGTGCCAGCAGTGAAGAAGGGGAAGCGGGCGGCTACACCTTC. Translated: CASSEEGEAGGYTF.

This sequence joins TRBV18 and TRBJ2-5; no definite D call. Trimming took off 5 bases at V and 0 bases at J, with 10 bases between the two ends. The CDR3 is made up of 14 amino acids. CDR1 is KGHSH and CDR2 is LQKENI in the germline V gene. The CDR3 bases are TGTGCCAGCTCATCAACCACTCACCAAGAGACCCAGTACTTC. The encoded protein is CASSSTTHQETQYF.

The chain links TRBV11-2 to TRBJ1-1, with a weak D call TRBD1 (5 bases). Germline CDR1 reads SGHAT; CDR2 reads FQNNGV. This CDR3 contains 19 residues. V was trimmed by 3 bases and J by 1 base, leaving 24 bases between them. CDR3 sequence reads: CASSFLFPLVGRGNTEAFF. Here the CDR3 DNA reads TGTGCCAGCAGCTTTCTCTTTCCTCTTGTGGGGCGGGGGAACACTGAAGCTTTCTTT.

This clone was recorded a few times. This chain uses TRBV5-6 with TRBJ2-2; D is perhaps TRBD2 (5 bases). Germline loops: CDR1 SGHDT, CDR2 YYEEEE. This CDR3 has 16 residues. V lost 4 bases and J 0 bases, leaving 13 bases between the germline ends. This CDR3 reads CASSLTTNANTGELFF. The CDR3 nucleotides read TGTGCCAGCAGCCTGACTACAAACGCGAACACCGGGGAGCTGTTTTTT.

The chain uses TRBV11-1 and TRBJ2-5, with a tentative D call TRBD2 (6 bases). CDR1 is SGHAT, CDR2 FQDESV, per germline (reference sequence). This CDR3 region has 14 residues. V was cut by 4 bases and J by 1 base, with 10 bases left in between. CDR3 nucleotide sequence: TGTGCCAGCAGCTCGCTGACTAGCCAAGAGACCCAGTACTTC. Translation gives CASSSLTSQETQYF.

V gene TRBV28 combines with J gene TRBJ1-2, with 7 bases fitting TRBD1. The CDR3 is 17 amino acids. V trimming: 5 bases; J trimming: 6 bases; junction bases outside the gene matches: 18. CDR1 is MDHEN and CDR2 is SYDVKM in the germline V gene. Here the CDR3 reads CASSPFYRDSSHHGYTF. The CDR3 DNA is TGTGCCAGCAGTCCCTTCTACCGGGACAGTTCGCACCATGGCTACACCTTC.

This clone has a handful of counts. J is TRBJ1-4 and V is TRBV5-6; TRBD1 might be the D (5 bases). Per germline, CDR1 SGHDT and CDR2 YYEEEE. The V end lost 4 bases, the J end lost 7 bases, and 11 bases lay between the germline ends. The CDR3 runs 13 residues. In nucleotides, the CDR3 is TGTGCCAGCAGCCGGCGGGGGGGTGAAAAACTGTTTTTT. Amino acids: CASSRRGGEKLFF.

This clone has only a few counts. V gene TRBV7-9 combines with J gene TRBJ2-2; 10 positions match TRBD2. The J segment lost 6 bases and the V segment lost 4 bases, leaving 2 bases of the junction unmatched. Germline V gene data show CDR1 as SEHNR and CDR2 as FQNEAQ (reference sequence). CDR3 length: 14 amino acids. CDR3 coding DNA: TGTGCCAGCAGCTGGGGACTAGCGTCCGGGGAGCTGTTTTTT. Amino acids: CASSWGLASGELFF.

This clone was observed once. The J gene is TRBJ1-5, the V gene TRBV18; D is ambiguous. CDR1 KGHSH and CDR2 LQKENI come from the germline V gene. This CDR3 is built from 13 residues. V was cut by 2 bases and J by 5 bases, with 7 bases left in between. The CDR3 here is CASSPGPDQPQHF. CDR3 in DNA: TGTGCCAGCTCACCAGGGCCAGATCAGCCCCAGCATTTT.

The chain uses TRBV27 and TRBJ2-1; 14 nucleotides align to TRBD2. Germline trimming cut 2 bases from V and 6 bases from J; bases unmatched to any gene: 6. The CDR3 is 17 amino acids. CDR1 and CDR2 from the germline V gene are MNHEY and SMNVEV (reference sequence). Here the CDR3 DNA reads TGTGCCAGCAGTTTAAGGGGACTAGCGGGAGCGGTCAATGAGCAGTTCTTC. Protein: CASSLRGLAGAVNEQFF.

The genes are TRBV18 and TRBJ1-4; 7 bases are a match to TRBD1. Germline CDR1 reads KGHSH; CDR2 reads LQKENI. The CDR3 loop spans 14 amino acids. Trimming took 6 bases from V and 6 from J; bases not matched to a gene: 7. The CDR3 DNA is TGTGCCAGCTCCCAAGGACAGGTCTATGAAAAACTGTTTTTT. It codes for CASSQGQVYEKLFF.

This clone was counted only a few times. The chain uses TRBV19 and TRBJ2-1; D not resolved. V was trimmed by 10 bases and J by 5 bases, leaving 18 bases between them. The CDR3 consists of 14 residues. CDR1 is LNHDA, CDR2 SQIVND, per germline (reference sequence). The CDR3 protein is CATRENRRDNEQFF. The DNA for the CDR3 is TGTGCCACCCGCGAAAACCGCCGGGACAATGAGCAGTTCTTC.

This clone appeared a single time. The chain uses TRBV7-9 and TRBJ2-2, with no clear D. The CDR3 has 15 residues. V gave up 1 base and J gave up 4 bases, with 10 bases separating them. Germline V lookup: CDR1 SEHNR, CDR2 FQNEAQ (reference sequence). The CDR3 region has the DNA TGTGCCAGCAGCTTAGGTTCTAATCCCACCGGGGAGCTGTTTTTT. Protein: CASSLGSNPTGELFF.

This clone was counted a few times. The chain recombines TRBV30 with TRBJ1-5; 8 nucleotides align to TRBD1. This CDR3 region has 16 residues. CDR1 and CDR2 from the germline V gene are GTSNPN and SVGIG (reference sequence). J gave up 4 bases and V 0 bases, and 8 bases lay outside the gene matches. The CDR3 sequence: CAWSVQGASGNQPQHF. CDR3 bases: TGTGCCTGGAGTGTCCAGGGGGCGTCTGGAAATCAGCCCCAGCATTTT.